The 7 T cell receptor beta chains listed next were all sequenced from one sample in a study of shared clonotypes between healthy human individuals. The method was immunoSEQ multiplex PCR; TCRdb's version includes in-frame clones alone and lacks a portion of them. The sample holds roughly 320,000 clones, roughly 84% seen once. Sequenced material: memory CD8+ T cells sorted from blood. Sample subset: CD45RO+ cells pooled with CCR7-negative TemRA cells. These receptors were taken from a man aged 18 to 29 in good health.

The chain links TRBV2 to TRBJ2-7, with 10 bases aligning to TRBD2. The germline V gene has CDR1 SNHLY and CDR2 FYNNEI. The CDR3 is 15 amino acids. V trimming: 7 bases; J trimming: 2 bases; junction bases outside the gene matches: 8. The DNA of the CDR3 is TGTGCCAGCAAAGCTAGCGGGAGTGACGCCTACGAGCAGTACTTC. It specifies CASKASGSDAYEQYF.

The chain uses TRBV6-4 and TRBJ1-4; 7 nucleotides line up with TRBD1. After removal of 2 bases from V and 4 bases from J, the junction contained 7 bases not matched to a gene. The CDR3 is 16 amino acids. Per the germline V gene, CDR1 is MRHNA and CDR2 is SNTAGT. The CDR3 loop reads CASSDGRGERNEKLFF. DNA for the CDR3: TGTGCCAGCAGTGACGGCAGGGGGGAGCGTAATGAAAAACTGTTTTTT.

This chain links TRBV4-1 with TRBJ2-3; 8 bases are a match to TRBD2. The CDR3 sequence is 15 residues long. The germline gives CDR1 MGHRA, CDR2 YSYEKL. V gave up 4 bases and J gave up 4 bases; unmatched junction bases: 7. The CDR3 region is CASSLVAGYADTQYF. The CDR3 DNA follows: TGCGCCAGCAGCCTCGTAGCGGGATACGCAGATACGCAGTATTTT.

V usage is TRBV4-3 and J usage is TRBJ2-3, with D maybe TRBD2 (6 bases). The germline V gene encodes CDR1 LGHNA and CDR2 YSLEER. This CDR3 contains 16 residues. The V gene lost 2 bases and the J gene lost 4 bases, with 16 bases spanning the gap. The CDR3 here is CASSQRTTGSSDTQYF. The CDR3 DNA sequence: TGCGCCAGCAGCCAAAGAACGACCGGGAGTTCAGATACGCAGTATTTT.

The rearrangement joins TRBV5-1 to TRBJ1-1, with D perhaps matching TRBD1 (6 bases). This CDR3 contains 12 residues. CDR1 SGHRS and CDR2 YFSETQ come from the germline V gene. V was clipped by 4 bases and J by 8 bases, with 12 bases between them. The CDR3 bases are TGCGCCAGCAGCCCCGGACAGCAAGAAGCTTTCTTT. Protein sequence: CASSPGQQEAFF.

V gene TRBV18 combines with J gene TRBJ2-3, with no clear D. V gave up 2 bases and J gave up 4 bases, with 13 bases separating them. CDR3 length: 15 residues. The germline V gene has CDR1 KGHSH and CDR2 LQKENI. The CDR3 DNA reads as TGTGCCAGCTCACCAGCTTACAGTTCCCCAGATACGCAGTATTTT. This sequence encodes CASSPAYSSPDTQYF.

DNA of the CDR3: TGCGCCAGCAGCTTGGCTGGGGCCTACACTGAAGCTTTCTTT. It is translated as CASSLAGAYTEAFF. This chain uses TRBV5-1 with TRBJ1-1; perhaps TRBD1 as D (5 bases). V shed 0 bases and J shed 3 bases, with 9 bases lying between them. Per the germline V gene, CDR1 is SGHRS and CDR2 is YFSETQ. The CDR3 extends over 14 amino acids.